A selection of T cell receptor beta chains follows, all from one sample in a study of OX40 agonist ivuxolimab in advanced cancers. Measured with immunoSEQ multiplex PCR; TCRdb has only the in-frame clones, and not every one. The data hold approximately 50,000 clones, with about 85% observed a single time. Sequences were derived from CD4+ or CD8+ T cells sorted from blood, sampled in a trial of the OX40 agonist ivuxolimab. The source of these receptors is an adult with an advanced solid tumor such as melanoma, head and neck, liver or kidney cancer. Each CDR3 is given with its conserved first and last residue. D genes are given only for firm matches. Expanded clones get a size class; other rows say once, few or many, or leave the size out.

CDR3aa	CDR3nt	d_gene	abundance	j_gene	v_gene
CASTQTSGPYEQYF	TGTGCCAGCACCCAAACCAGCGGCCCCTACGAGCAGTACTTC	-	-	TRBJ2-7	TRBV7-2
CASSSTIAGGAYNEQFF	TGTGCCAGCAGCTCCACGATAGCGGGGGGTGCCTACAATGAGCAGTTCTTC	TRBD2	-	TRBJ2-1	TRBV9
CASSQGTDTIYGYTF	TGCGCCAGCAGCCAAGGGACCGACACCATCTATGGCTACACCTTC	-	-	TRBJ1-2	TRBV4-3
CASSPLAGDNEQFF	TGTGCCAGCTCACCGCTAGCGGGGGACAATGAGCAGTTCTTC	TRBD2	-	TRBJ2-1	TRBV18
CASSRAGGGADTQYF	TGTGCCAGCAGCCGGGCGGGAGGGGGCGCAGATACGCAGTATTTT	TRBD2	-	TRBJ2-3	TRBV7-2
CASSFYREAYNEQFF	TGTGCCAGCAGCTTCTACAGGGAAGCGTACAATGAGCAGTTCTTC	-	once	TRBJ2-1	TRBV7-7
CASSQETSGELFF	TGCGCCAGCAGCCAAGAGACTTCCGGGGAGCTGTTTTTT	-	-	TRBJ2-2	TRBV4-3
CAKNGEYTEAFF	TGTGCCAAAAACGGGGAGTACACTGAAGCTTTCTTT	-	few	TRBJ1-1	TRBV2
CASSYGQGPDTQYF	TGTGCCAGCAGCTACGGACAGGGTCCAGATACGCAGTATTTT	TRBD1	-	TRBJ2-3	TRBV5-6
CANSMRLATDEQFF	TGTGCCAATAGTATGCGACTAGCGACGGATGAGCAGTTCTTC	TRBD2	-	TRBJ2-1	TRBV19
CASSPGPGRKNIQYF	TGCGCCAGCAGCCCCGGGCCGGGACGGAAAAACATTCAGTACTTC	-	-	TRBJ2-4	TRBV4-1
CASSLAGGGYTQYF	TGTGCCAGCAGCTTAGCCGGAGGGGGTTATACGCAGTATTTT	-	-	TRBJ2-3	TRBV7-7
CASSLGGSGHYEQYF	TGTGCCAGCAGCTTAGGGGGGTCCGGTCACTACGAGCAGTACTTC	-	-	TRBJ2-7	TRBV11-3
CSVRWGRDTEAFF	TGCAGCGTACGATGGGGTCGGGACACTGAAGCTTTCTTT	-	few	TRBJ1-1	TRBV29-1
CASSKVFRGRSGNTIYF	TGTGCCAGCAGCAAAGTCTTTAGGGGCCGCTCTGGAAACACCATATATTTT	-	-	TRBJ1-3	TRBV21-1
CAIRGAGLDQETQYF	TGTGCCATAAGGGGTGCAGGGCTAGACCAAGAGACCCAGTACTTC	-	-	TRBJ2-5	TRBV10-3
CSVARRLSTGPQETQYF	TGCAGCGTTGCCCGCCGTCTGTCGACAGGGCCTCAAGAGACCCAGTACTTC	TRBD1	-	TRBJ2-5	TRBV29-1
CASSYTGTDSPLHF	TGTGCCAGCAGTTACACAGGGACAGATTCACCCCTCCACTTT	TRBD1	few	TRBJ1-6	TRBV6-5
CASSRSEWRDTEAFF	TGTGCCAGCAGCCGGAGCGAGTGGCGGGACACTGAAGCTTTCTTT	-	-	TRBJ1-1	TRBV11-3
CASSLGPGLAGGGANEQFF	TGCGCCAGCAGCTTGGGCCCGGGACTAGCGGGAGGTGGGGCAAATGAGCAGTTCTTC	TRBD2	-	TRBJ2-1	TRBV5-1
CATRERSRTGLTGELFF	TGTGCCACCCGAGAAAGATCAAGGACAGGGCTCACCGGGGAGCTGTTTTTT	TRBD1	-	TRBJ2-2	TRBV15
CVSSPANNEQFF	TGTGTCAGCAGCCCGGCCAACAATGAGCAGTTCTTC	-	once	TRBJ2-1	TRBV7-3
CASSVQGEQPQHF	TGTGCCAGTAGTGTTCAGGGAGAGCAGCCCCAGCATTTT	-	once	TRBJ1-5	TRBV19
CASSLRASYEQYF	TGTGCCAGCAGTTTACGGGCATCCTACGAGCAGTACTTC	-	-	TRBJ2-7	TRBV27
CASSLGTGVQPQHF	TGTGCCAGCAGCTTAGGGACAGGAGTTCAGCCCCAGCATTTT	TRBD1	-	TRBJ1-5	TRBV7-2
CASSRTGVGNSPLHF	TGTGCCAGCAGTCGGACAGGGGTGGGTAATTCACCCCTCCACTTT	TRBD1	-	TRBJ1-6	TRBV27
CSVHRDRDFGTDTQYF	TGCAGCGTGCACCGGGACAGGGATTTCGGCACAGATACGCAGTATTTT	TRBD1	-	TRBJ2-3	TRBV29-1
CASSERGFGYTF	TGTGCCAGCAGTGAGCGTGGTTTTGGCTACACCTTC	-	-	TRBJ1-2	TRBV2
CASSLGTVNSPLHF	TGCGCCAGCAGCCTCGGGACAGTTAATTCACCCCTCCACTTT	TRBD1	few	TRBJ1-6	TRBV4-3
CAWSWGFSEQFF	TGTGCCTGGAGTTGGGGTTTTAGCGAGCAGTTCTTC	-	-	TRBJ2-1	TRBV30
CASSLDGVGQPQHF	TGCGCCAGCAGCTTGGATGGGGTAGGGCAGCCCCAGCATTTT	-	-	TRBJ1-5	TRBV5-1
CASSESKRIDYTF	TGTGCCAGCTCTGAATCAAAACGGATCGACTACACCTTC	-	-	TRBJ1-2	TRBV18
CASSTGILRFPEGYTF	TGCGCCAGCAGCACGGGGATCCTCCGGTTTCCCGAGGGCTACACCTTC	-	-	TRBJ1-2	TRBV5-1
CARSLGTRWGRAFF	TGTGCCAGAAGCTTGGGGACCCGTTGGGGGCGAGCTTTCTTT	-	-	TRBJ1-1	TRBV5-3
CASSSGPHNEQFF	TGTGCCAGCAGCTCAGGGCCCCACAATGAGCAGTTCTTC	-	once	TRBJ2-1	TRBV7-6
CASWTPGIPDTQYF	TGTGCCAGCTGGACCCCAGGAATCCCAGATACGCAGTATTTT	-	-	TRBJ2-3	TRBV27
CAWSPFLRGTGELFF	TGTGCCTGGAGTCCGTTCCTCCGGGGCACCGGGGAGCTGTTTTTT	-	-	TRBJ2-2	TRBV30
CSVGHQGGETQYF	TGCAGCGTTGGTCACCAGGGAGGAGAGACCCAGTACTTC	-	-	TRBJ2-5	TRBV29-1
CASSPGGWGSYNEQFF	TGTGCCAGCTCACCAGGAGGGTGGGGCTCCTACAATGAGCAGTTCTTC	-	-	TRBJ2-1	TRBV18
CAWSVLEGSLYF	TGTGCCTGGAGTGTCTTGGAAGGCTCGCTGTATTTT	-	-	TRBJ2-3	TRBV30
CSVLAGGETQYF	TGCAGCGTTTTAGCGGGAGGAGAGACCCAGTACTTC	TRBD2	-	TRBJ2-5	TRBV29-1
CASSRIQGVGTEAFF	TGTGCCAGCAGCCGTATACAGGGTGTAGGTACTGAAGCTTTCTTT	-	-	TRBJ1-1	TRBV14
CASGTSGVSYEQYF	TGTGCCAGCGGGACTAGCGGAGTCTCCTACGAGCAGTACTTC	TRBD2	-	TRBJ2-7	TRBV11-1
CASSLNPREFGTQYF	TGTGCCAGCAGCTTAAACCCGCGGGAGTTTGGGACCCAGTACTTC	TRBD2	-	TRBJ2-5	TRBV7-6
CASSLLNTEAFF	TGTGCCAGCAGCTTATTAAACACTGAAGCTTTCTTT	-	-	TRBJ1-1	TRBV7-9
CASSPPLADSKNNEQFF	TGTGCCAGCTCACCCCCCCTCGCGGACTCCAAGAACAATGAGCAGTTCTTC	-	-	TRBJ2-1	TRBV18
CASSRQGDGYTF	TGCGCCAGCAGTCGACAGGGGGATGGCTACACCTTC	TRBD1	-	TRBJ1-2	TRBV4-1
CASSDPYTRRNEQFF	TGTGCCAGCAGTGACCCCTACACCAGGCGCAATGAGCAGTTCTTC	-	-	TRBJ2-1	TRBV6-1
CASSVGLGGYTF	TGTGCCAGCAGTGTGGGTTTAGGGGGCTACACCTTC	-	few	TRBJ1-2	TRBV25-1
CASSIGLADTGELFF	TGTGCCAGCAGCATTGGACTAGCGGACACCGGGGAGCTGTTTTTT	TRBD2	-	TRBJ2-2	TRBV11-3
CASSSLAGGQETQYF	TGTGCCAGCAGCTCCCTAGCGGGAGGCCAAGAGACCCAGTACTTC	TRBD2	-	TRBJ2-5	TRBV11-2
CASSQGSSYEQYF	TGTGCCAGCAGTCAAGGGAGCTCCTACGAGCAGTACTTC	-	-	TRBJ2-7	TRBV11-2
CAWSVINPGSNSPLHF	TGTGCCTGGAGTGTTATAAACCCAGGAAGTAATTCACCCCTCCACTTT	-	-	TRBJ1-6	TRBV30
CATRPPGQASGELFF	TGTGCCACCAGACCTCCGGGACAAGCGTCGGGGGAGCTGTTTTTT	-	few	TRBJ2-2	TRBV15
CASSLRTGSPLHF	TGTGCCAGCAGCCTTCGGACAGGTTCACCCCTCCACTTT	TRBD1	-	TRBJ1-6	TRBV5-4
CASSGGTGGLYNEQFF	TGTGCCAGCAGCGGAGGGACAGGGGGTCTCTACAATGAGCAGTTCTTC	TRBD1	-	TRBJ2-1	TRBV7-3
CAISDDTDYGYTF	TGTGCCATCAGCGATGACACGGACTATGGCTACACCTTC	-	-	TRBJ1-2	TRBV10-3
CASSPLRQAQETQYF	TGTGCCAGCTCACCCCTCAGACAGGCCCAAGAGACCCAGTACTTC	-	-	TRBJ2-5	TRBV18